Following are 20 T cell receptor beta chains from one sample sequenced in a study of blood T cell repertoires in COVID-19. Assay: immunoSEQ multiplex PCR; the TCRdb copy retains only in-frame clones and omits some. Of 200,000 to 300,000 clones listed, 82% are singletons. Sequencing was carried out using peripheral blood. All receptors come from a woman in her sixties or seventies with acute or convalescent COVID-19.

A single count supports this clone. The chain joins TRBV9 to TRBJ1-3, with a weak D call TRBD1 (6 bases). The CDR3 length is 15 residues. The V end was cut by 0 bases, the J end by 7 bases, with 14 bases between. Germline V gene sequence: CDR1 SGDLS, CDR2 YYNGEE. The CDR3 nucleotides read TGTGCCAGCAGCGTAGATTCAGGGGTGGCGAACACCATATATTTT. Its protein is CASSVDSGVANTIYF.

This clone turned up a few times. The chain couples TRBV2 to TRBJ1-2; 10 bases agree with TRBD1. This CDR3 contains 14 residues. CDR1 is SNHLY, CDR2 FYNNEI, per germline. With 6 bases clipped from V and 6 bases from J, the junction kept 7 bases outside the gene matches. CDR3 sequence reads: CASREGQGSHGYTF. DNA for the CDR3: TGTGCCAGCAGGGAGGGACAGGGGAGCCATGGCTACACCTTC.

The chain joins TRBV29-1 to TRBJ1-2; no clear D gene. CDR1 is SQVTM, CDR2 ANQGSEA, per germline. V was pared by 4 bases and J by 4 bases, with 22 bases between. The CDR3 sequence is 16 residues long. The CDR3 loop reads CSVGPRPDKILYGYTF. The CDR3 nucleotides read TGCAGCGTTGGGCCCCGCCCAGACAAGATCCTCTATGGCTACACCTTC.

The gene calls are TRBV19 and TRBJ1-1; maybe TRBD1 (6 bases). This CDR3 contains 14 residues. The V end lost 3 bases, the J end lost 4 bases, and 12 bases lay between the germline ends. The germline V gene encodes CDR1 LNHDA and CDR2 SQIVND (reference sequence). The CDR3 DNA follows: TGTGCCAGTAGTATTGTGGGGGCGACCACTGAAGCTTTCTTT. Translation: CASSIVGATTEAFF.

This sequence joins TRBV9 and TRBJ1-2; 11 nucleotides line up with TRBD1. CDR3 length: 15 residues. CDR1 SGDLS and CDR2 YYNGEE come from the germline V gene. With 3 bases clipped from V and 4 bases from J, the junction kept 5 bases outside the gene matches. CDR3 sequence: CASSGGTGGPYGYTF. The CDR3 bases are TGTGCCAGCAGCGGCGGGACAGGGGGTCCCTATGGCTACACCTTC. Together with reference TRBV9 and TRBJ1-2, the CDR3 gives the full variable domain: DSGVTQTPKHLITATGQRVTLRCSPRSGDLSVYWYQQSLDQGLQFLIQYYNGEERAKGNILERFSAQQFPDLHSELNLSSLELGDSALYFCASSGGTGGPYGYTFGSGTRLTVV.

This chain joins TRBV5-1 and TRBJ1-1; D is unclear. CDR3 size: 14 residues. Germline CDR1 reads SGHRS; CDR2 reads YFSETQ. V lost 4 bases to trimming and J lost 0 bases, with 10 bases between them. In DNA, the CDR3 is TGCGCCAGCAGCCGCCCAACTATGAACACTGAAGCTTTCTTT. It is translated as CASSRPTMNTEAFF.

The chain combines TRBV24-1 with TRBJ1-2; D gene unclear. Germline CDR1 is KGHDR and CDR2 is SFDVKD. The CDR3 covers 14 residues. V was shortened by 4 bases and J by 4 bases, with 12 bases between the two germline ends. CDR3 amino acids: CATSDGRMAYGYTF. Written as DNA, the CDR3 is TGTGCCACCAGTGACGGGAGGATGGCCTATGGCTACACCTTC.

V and J are TRBV2 and TRBJ1-3; 7 bases line up with TRBD1. CDR1 is SNHLY, CDR2 FYNNEI, per germline. This CDR3 region has 14 residues. Trimming cost V 7 bases and J 4 bases; bases outside gene matches: 7. Here the CDR3 DNA reads TGTGCCAGCACGATGGGGACAGTAGGAAACACCATATATTTT. Its protein is CASTMGTVGNTIYF. The full variable domain, completed using reference TRBV2 and TRBJ1-3, is EPEVTQTPSHQVTQMGQEVILRCVPISNHLYFYWYRQILGQKVEFLVSFYNNEISEKSEIFDDQFSVERPDGSNFTLKIRSTKLEDSAMYFCASTMGTVGNTIYFGEGSWLTVV.

The rearrangement uses TRBV28 and TRBJ1-5; 9 bases agree with TRBD1. V was pared by 5 bases and J by 2 bases, with 4 bases of the junction left unmatched. The germline CDR1 and CDR2 sequences are MDHEN and SYDVKM. The CDR3 has 15 residues. The CDR3 reads CASSLQGAGNQPQHF. CDR3 DNA: TGTGCCAGCAGTCTACAGGGGGCAGGCAATCAGCCCCAGCATTTT.

V and J are TRBV4-1 and TRBJ2-7, with TRBD1 matching 9 bases. This CDR3 has 17 residues. Trimming took 1 base from V and 0 from J; bases not matched to a gene: 7. Germline V gene lookup returns CDR1 MGHRA and CDR2 YSYEKL. This chain's CDR3 is CASSQVLGQGSSYEQYF. As DNA, the CDR3 is TGCGCCAGCAGCCAAGTTTTGGGACAGGGATCCTCCTACGAGCAGTACTTC.

The rearrangement uses TRBV2 and TRBJ1-1; TRBD1 aligns across 9 bases. After removal of 5 bases from V and 5 bases from J, the junction contained 9 bases not matched to a gene. Per germline, CDR1 SNHLY and CDR2 FYNNEI. CDR3 size: 15 residues. In nucleotides, the CDR3 is TGTGCCAGCAGTCCACAGGGGGCCAGCCAGACTGAAGCTTTCTTT. This translates into CASSPQGASQTEAFF.

The gene calls are TRBV10-3 and TRBJ1-1, with D possibly TRBD1 on 5 matching bases. The CDR3 sequence is 15 residues long. The V end was cut by 3 bases, the J end by 0 bases, with 11 bases between. Germline CDR1 and CDR2: ENHRY and SYGVKD. The CDR3 here is CAISEESRVNTEAFF. CDR3 bases: TGTGCCATCAGTGAAGAATCCAGGGTGAACACTGAAGCTTTCTTT.

This clone appeared a single time. The gene calls are TRBV6-6 and TRBJ1-5; 7 nucleotides agree with TRBD1. The length of the CDR3 is 15 residues. Germline V lookup: CDR1 MNHNY, CDR2 SVGAGI (reference sequence). V was pared by 5 bases and J by 0 bases, with 4 bases of the junction left unmatched. CDR3 amino acids: CASSRDRDSNQPQHF. The CDR3 DNA reads TGTGCCAGCAGTCGGGACAGAGATAGCAATCAGCCCCAGCATTTT.

The rearrangement uses TRBV9 and TRBJ1-5, with 7 bases matching TRBD1. Germline trimming cut 4 bases from V and 6 bases from J; bases unmatched to any gene: 10. CDR3 size: 15 residues. Looked up from germline, CDR1 is SGDLS and CDR2 is YYNGEE. The CDR3: CASSPATGWGQPQHF. CDR3 bases: TGTGCCAGCAGCCCCGCGACAGGGTGGGGTCAGCCCCAGCATTTT.

The chain uses TRBV7-2 and TRBJ2-3; D might be TRBD2 (6 bases). This CDR3 comprises 15 residues. From germline, CDR1 is SGHTA and CDR2 FQGNSA. Trimming took off 5 bases at V and 0 bases at J, with 12 bases between the two ends. This chain's CDR3 is CASSAGRHSTDTQYF. DNA of the CDR3: TGTGCCAGCAGCGCGGGGCGGCATAGCACAGATACGCAGTATTTT.

The chain is built from TRBV10-2 and TRBJ1-3, with 7 bases identical to TRBD1. Trimming cost V 2 bases and J 2 bases; bases outside gene matches: 6. This CDR3 contains 16 residues. CDR1 and CDR2 (germline): WSHSY, SAAADI. CDR3 bases: TGCGCCAGCAGTGAGGTCCCCGACAGGGCTGGAAACACCATATATTTT. It yields the protein CASSEVPDRAGNTIYF.

The rearrangement uses TRBV28 and TRBJ2-5; no clear D gene. Deletions cut 5 bases from V and 1 base from J, with 5 bases between. The CDR3 runs 12 residues. The germline CDR1 and CDR2 sequences are MDHEN and SYDVKM. CDR3 residues: CASSAGQETQYF. Written as DNA, the CDR3 is TGTGCCAGCAGTGCCGGCCAAGAGACCCAGTACTTC.

The rearrangement links TRBV16 to TRBJ2-1; 11 bases match TRBD1. With V trimmed by 3 bases and J by 5 bases, 6 bases remained unmatched. The V gene's germline CDR1 is KGHSY and CDR2 FQNENV. The CDR3 is 16 residues long. The CDR3, as DNA: TGTGCCAGCAGCCATCGCCGGGACAGGGGGAACAATGAGCAGTTCTTC. It specifies CASSHRRDRGNNEQFF.

V usage is TRBV7-2 and J usage is TRBJ1-1; TRBD1 might be the D (6 bases). Germline V gives CDR1 SGHTA, CDR2 FQGNSA. The V end was cut by 4 bases, the J end by 6 bases, with 12 bases between. The CDR3 covers 13 residues. CDR3 in amino acids: CASSSRTEPEAFF. In nucleotides, the CDR3 is TGTGCCAGCAGCTCCAGGACAGAGCCTGAAGCTTTCTTT.

This clone occurred once. The chain uses TRBV10-3 and TRBJ1-5, with 10 nucleotides matching TRBD1. The ends lost 10 bases at V and 4 bases at J; junction bases unmatched: 10. Germline V lookup: CDR1 ENHRY, CDR2 SYGVKD. The CDR3 is 15 amino acids. The DNA of the CDR3 is TGTGCCACTGGTAACTCGGGACAGGGGAATCAGCCCCAGCATTTT. Amino acid sequence: CATGNSGQGNQPQHF.